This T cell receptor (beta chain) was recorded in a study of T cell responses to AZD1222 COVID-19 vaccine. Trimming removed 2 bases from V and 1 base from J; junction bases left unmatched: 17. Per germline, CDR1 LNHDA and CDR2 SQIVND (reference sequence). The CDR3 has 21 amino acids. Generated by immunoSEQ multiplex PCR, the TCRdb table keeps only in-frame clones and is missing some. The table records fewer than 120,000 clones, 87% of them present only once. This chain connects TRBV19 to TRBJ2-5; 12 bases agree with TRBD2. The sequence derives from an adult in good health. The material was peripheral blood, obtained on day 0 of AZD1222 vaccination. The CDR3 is CASSIRGTGTSGSWAQETQYF. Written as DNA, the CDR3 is TGTGCCAGTAGTATAAGAGGCACCGGGACTAGCGGGTCTTGGGCCCAAGAGACCCAGTACTTC. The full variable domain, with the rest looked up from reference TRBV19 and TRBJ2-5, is DGGITQSPKYLFRKEGQNVTLSCEQNLNHDAMYWYRQDPGQGLRLIYYSQIVNDFQKGDIAEGYSVSREKKESFPLTVTSAQKNPTAFYLCASSIRGTGTSGSWAQETQYFGPGTRLLVL.